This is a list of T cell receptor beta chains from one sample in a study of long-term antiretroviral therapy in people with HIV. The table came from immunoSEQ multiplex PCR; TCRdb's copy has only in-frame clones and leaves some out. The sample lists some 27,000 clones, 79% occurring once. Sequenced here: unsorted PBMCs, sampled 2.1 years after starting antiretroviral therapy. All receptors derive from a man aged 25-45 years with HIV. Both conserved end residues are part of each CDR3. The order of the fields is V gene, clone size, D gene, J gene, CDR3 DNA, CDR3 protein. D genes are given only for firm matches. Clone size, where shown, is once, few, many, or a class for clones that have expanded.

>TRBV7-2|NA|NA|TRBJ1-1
TGTGCCAGCAGCCCCCGGTTGGGCACTGAAGCTTTCTTT
CASSPRLGTEAFF
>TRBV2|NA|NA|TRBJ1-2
TGTGCCAGCCACCGGCAGGCTTCTTTCGACTATGGCTACACCTTC
CASHRQASFDYGYTF
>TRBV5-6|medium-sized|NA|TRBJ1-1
TGTGCCAGCAGCTTGTTGGCAGGAATGAACACTGAAGCTTTCTTT
CASSLLAGMNTEAFF
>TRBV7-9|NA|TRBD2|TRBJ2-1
TGTGCCAGCAGCACCGGCGGGAGAAATGAGCAGTTCTTC
CASSTGGRNEQFF
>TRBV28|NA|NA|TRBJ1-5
TGTGCCAGCAGTGACCCGTATAGCAATCAGCCCCAGCATTTT
CASSDPYSNQPQHF
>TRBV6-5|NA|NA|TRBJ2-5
TGTGCCAGCAGTGACCTCATCACCCCAGAGACCCAGTACTTC
CASSDLITPETQYF
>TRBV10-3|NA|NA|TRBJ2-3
TGTGCCATCAGTGAGGCGTTATCTAGCACAGATACGCAGTATTTT
CAISEALSSTDTQYF
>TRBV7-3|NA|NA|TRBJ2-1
TGTGCCAGCAGCTTAACGAAGGATGAGCAGTTCTTC
CASSLTKDEQFF
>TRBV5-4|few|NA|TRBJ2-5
TGTGCCAGCAAGACAGGTGGGGCGGTAGAAGAGACCCAGTACTTC
CASKTGGAVEETQYF
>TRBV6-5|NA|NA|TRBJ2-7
TGTGCCAGCAGTTACGGGCGGACCCGCTACGAGCAGTACTTC
CASSYGRTRYEQYF
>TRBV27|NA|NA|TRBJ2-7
TGTGCCAGCAGTTCTTCCTACGAGCAGTACTTC
CASSSSYEQYF
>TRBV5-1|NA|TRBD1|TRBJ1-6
TGCGCCAGCAGCTTGGGGGCCGGGACAGGGAATAATTCACCCCTCCACTTT
CASSLGAGTGNNSPLHF
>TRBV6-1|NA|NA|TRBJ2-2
TGTGCCAGCTCTCTGGGGTCAGCCCCCACCGGGGAGCTGTTTTTT
CASSLGSAPTGELFF
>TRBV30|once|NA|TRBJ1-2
TGTGCCTGGAGTGTACCGGGACCCAGCAAGTATGGCTACACCTTC
CAWSVPGPSKYGYTF
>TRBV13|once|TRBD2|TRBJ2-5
TGTGCCAGCAGCTTTTCGAGCGGGGGGTTCCAAGAGACCCAGTACTTC
CASSFSSGGFQETQYF
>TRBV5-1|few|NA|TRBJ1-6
TGCGCCAGCAGCTTAGCCCAGGAAGGACCCCTCCACTTT
CASSLAQEGPLHF
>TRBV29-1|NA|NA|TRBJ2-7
TGCAGCGTTGTGCCGGACTCAGCCTACGAGCAGTACTTC
CSVVPDSAYEQYF
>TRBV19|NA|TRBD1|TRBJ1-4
TGTGCCAGTAGTATTTTGGGACAGGGTCACGAAAAACTGTTTTTT
CASSILGQGHEKLFF
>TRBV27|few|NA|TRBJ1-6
TGTGCCAGCAGTTTTGATCCAAATTCACCCCTCCACTTT
CASSFDPNSPLHF
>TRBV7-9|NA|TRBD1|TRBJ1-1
TGTGCCAGCAGCACCGGGACAGGGAACACTGAAGCTTTCTTT
CASSTGTGNTEAFF
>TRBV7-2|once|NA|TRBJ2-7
TGTGCCAGCAGCTTAGGGGGACACCACTCCTACGAGCAGTACTTC
CASSLGGHHSYEQYF
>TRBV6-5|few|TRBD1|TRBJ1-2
TGTGCCAGCAGTTATTCCGGGACAGGGGTCGGCTACACCTTC
CASSYSGTGVGYTF
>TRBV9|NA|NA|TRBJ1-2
TGTGCCAGCAGCGTAGCCAGAAACTATGGCTACACCTTC
CASSVARNYGYTF
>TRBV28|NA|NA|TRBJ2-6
TGTGCCAGCAGTTTTTTGTCTGGGGCCAACGTCCTGACTTTC
CASSFLSGANVLTF
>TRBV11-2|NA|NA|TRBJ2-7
TGTGCCAGCAGCCGTAGACCATCTTACTCCTACGAGCAGTACTTC
CASSRRPSYSYEQYF
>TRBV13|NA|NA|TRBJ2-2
TGTGCCAGCAGCTTAGTGCTAGCAGCGAACACCGGGGAGCTGTTTTTT
CASSLVLAANTGELFF
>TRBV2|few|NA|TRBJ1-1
TGTGCCAGCAGTCAGGGCTGGAACACTGAAGCTTTCTTT
CASSQGWNTEAFF
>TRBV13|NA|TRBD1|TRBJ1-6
TGTGCCAGCAGCTTCACGCAGGGGGGTCGTAGTTCACCCCTCCACTTT
CASSFTQGGRSSPLHF
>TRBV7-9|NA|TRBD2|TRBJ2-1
TGTGCCAGCAGCTTAGGGGGCGGGGGGCCTTTCGATGAGCAGTTCTTC
CASSLGGGGPFDEQFF
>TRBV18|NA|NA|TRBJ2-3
TGTGCCAGCTCAACCACTTTGGGCACAGATACGCAGTATTTT
CASSTTLGTDTQYF
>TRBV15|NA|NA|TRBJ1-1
TGTGCCACCAGCCCCCGAAAGGGGTTGAACACTGAAGCTTTCTTT
CATSPRKGLNTEAFF
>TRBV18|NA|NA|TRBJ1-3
TGTGCCAGCTCACTGGTTTCACCTCACTCTGGAAACACCATATATTTT
CASSLVSPHSGNTIYF
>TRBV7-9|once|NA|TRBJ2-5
TGTGCCAGCAGCTCCATAGGGGTAGGGGAGACCCAGTACTTC
CASSSIGVGETQYF
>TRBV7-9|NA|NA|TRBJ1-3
TGTGCCAGCAGCTTAACGGCCCTCTCTGGAAACACCATATATTTT
CASSLTALSGNTIYF
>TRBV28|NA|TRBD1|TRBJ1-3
TGTGCCAGCACTGGACAGGGGAAGATGTACACCATATATTTT
CASTGQGKMYTIYF
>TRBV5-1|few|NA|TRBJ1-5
TGCGCCAGCTCCCTAGACACGGACAATCAGCCCCAGCATTTT
CASSLDTDNQPQHF
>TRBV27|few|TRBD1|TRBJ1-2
TGTGCCAGCAGTTTAAGTCGAGGGACAGCGAACTATGGCTACACCTTC
CASSLSRGTANYGYTF
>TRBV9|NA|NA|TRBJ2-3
TGTGCCAGCAGCGTTGGCCGGCTCGCCGCCCAGTATTTT
CASSVGRLAAQYF
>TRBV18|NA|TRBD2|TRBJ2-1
TGTGCCAGCTCACCAATTGGCGGGAGCTCCTACAATGAGCAGTTCTTC
CASSPIGGSSYNEQFF
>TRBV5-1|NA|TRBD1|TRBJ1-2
TGCGCCAGCAGCTTGGCAACAGGGGGTGGCTACACCTTC
CASSLATGGGYTF
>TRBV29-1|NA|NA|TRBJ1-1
TGCAGCGCCCGGGACACCGGGAGGGCTTTCTTT
CSARDTGRAFF
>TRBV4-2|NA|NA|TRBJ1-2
TGTGCCAGCAGCCCTCAGCGTCCTAACTATGGCTACACCTTC
CASSPQRPNYGYTF
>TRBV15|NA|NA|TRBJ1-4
TGTGCCACCAGCAGAGACGCGGTCAGAAAACTGTTTTTT
CATSRDAVRKLFF
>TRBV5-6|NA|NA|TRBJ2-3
TGTGCCAGCACAATCGAGAGCACAGATACGCAGTATTTT
CASTIESTDTQYF
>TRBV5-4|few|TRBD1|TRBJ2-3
TGTGCCAGCAGTTCCGGGACAGGGTCTACAGATACGCAGTATTTT
CASSSGTGSTDTQYF
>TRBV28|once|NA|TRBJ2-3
TGTGCCAGCAGTTTGTGGGATACGCAGTATTTT
CASSLWDTQYF
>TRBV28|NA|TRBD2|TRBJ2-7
TGTGCCAGCAGTTCCCGACTAGCTCGGTACTACGAGCAGTACTTC
CASSSRLARYYEQYF
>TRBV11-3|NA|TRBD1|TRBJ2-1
TGTGCCAGCAGCTTAGCGAGGGACAGGGCGTATGAGCAGTTCTTC
CASSLARDRAYEQFF
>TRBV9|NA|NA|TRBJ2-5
TGTGCCAGCAGCGTAGGCGGACACAGCCAAGAGACCCAGTACTTC
CASSVGGHSQETQYF
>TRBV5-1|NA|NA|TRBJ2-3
TGCGCCAGCAGCTTGGCTCGCACAGATACGCAGTATTTT
CASSLARTDTQYF
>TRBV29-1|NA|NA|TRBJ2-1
TGCAGCTTCGGGTTGGGTCCCAATGAGCAGTTCTTC
CSFGLGPNEQFF